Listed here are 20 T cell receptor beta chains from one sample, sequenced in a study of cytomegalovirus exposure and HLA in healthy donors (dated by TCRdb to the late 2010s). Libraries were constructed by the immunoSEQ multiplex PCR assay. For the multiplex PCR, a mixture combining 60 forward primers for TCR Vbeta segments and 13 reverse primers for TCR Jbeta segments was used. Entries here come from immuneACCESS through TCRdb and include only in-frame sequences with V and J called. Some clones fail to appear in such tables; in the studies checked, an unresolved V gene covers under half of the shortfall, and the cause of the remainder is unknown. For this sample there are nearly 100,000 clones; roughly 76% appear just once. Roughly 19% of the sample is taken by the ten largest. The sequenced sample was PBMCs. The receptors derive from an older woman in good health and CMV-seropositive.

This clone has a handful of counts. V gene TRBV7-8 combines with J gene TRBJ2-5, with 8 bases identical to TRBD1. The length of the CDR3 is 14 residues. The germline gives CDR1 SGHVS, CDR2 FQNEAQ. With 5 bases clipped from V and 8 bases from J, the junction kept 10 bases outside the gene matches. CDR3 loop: CASSLGDRRTTQYF. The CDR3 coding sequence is TGTGCCAGCAGCCTGGGGGACAGGAGAACAACCCAGTACTTC.

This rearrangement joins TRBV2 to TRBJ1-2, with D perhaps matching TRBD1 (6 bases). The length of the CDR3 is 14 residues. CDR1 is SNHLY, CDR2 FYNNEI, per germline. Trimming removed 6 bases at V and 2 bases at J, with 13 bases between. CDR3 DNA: TGTGCCAGCAGCCTACAGGGAGGGAACTATGGCTACACCTTC. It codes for CASSLQGGNYGYTF.

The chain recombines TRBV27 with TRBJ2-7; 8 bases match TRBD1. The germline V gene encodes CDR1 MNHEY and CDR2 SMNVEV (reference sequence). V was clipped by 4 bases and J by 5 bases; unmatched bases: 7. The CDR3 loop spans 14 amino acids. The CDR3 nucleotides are TGTGCCAGCAGTTCCCGGACAGGGTACCACGAGCAGTACTTC. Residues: CASSSRTGYHEQYF.

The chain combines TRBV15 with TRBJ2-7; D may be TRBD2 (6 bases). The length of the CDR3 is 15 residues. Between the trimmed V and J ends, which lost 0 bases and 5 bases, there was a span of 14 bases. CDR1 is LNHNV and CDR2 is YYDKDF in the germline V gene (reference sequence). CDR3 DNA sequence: TGTGCCACCAGCAGAGATGGGGGGATAACGGACGAGCAGTACTTC. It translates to CATSRDGGITDEQYF.

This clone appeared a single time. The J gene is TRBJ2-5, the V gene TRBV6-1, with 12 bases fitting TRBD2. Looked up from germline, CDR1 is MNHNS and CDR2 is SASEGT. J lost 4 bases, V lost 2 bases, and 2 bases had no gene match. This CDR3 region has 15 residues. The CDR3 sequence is CASSELAGGPETQYF. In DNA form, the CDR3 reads TGTGCCAGCAGTGAACTAGCGGGAGGGCCAGAGACCCAGTACTTC.

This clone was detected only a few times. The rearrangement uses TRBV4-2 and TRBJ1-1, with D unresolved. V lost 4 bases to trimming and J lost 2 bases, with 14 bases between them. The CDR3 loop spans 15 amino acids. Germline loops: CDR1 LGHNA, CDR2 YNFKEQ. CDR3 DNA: TGTGCCAGCAGCCTTCCCGGGTACATCAACACTGAAGCTTTCTTT. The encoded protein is CASSLPGYINTEAFF.

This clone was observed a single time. CDR3 bases: TGTGCCAGCAGTGAATTCAGACAGATTAACTATGGCTACACCTTC. Amino acids: CASSEFRQINYGYTF. The V and J genes are TRBV2 and TRBJ1-2, with TRBD1 as a possible D gene (5 bases). Germline assignment: CDR1 SNHLY and CDR2 FYNNEI. The CDR3 sequence is 15 residues long. Between the trimmed V and J ends, which lost 2 bases and 1 base, there was a span of 11 bases. Full variable domain (rest looked up from reference TRBV2 and TRBJ1-2): EPEVTQTPSHQVTQMGQEVILRCVPISNHLYFYWYRQILGQKVEFLVSFYNNEISEKSEIFDDQFSVERPDGSNFTLKIRSTKLEDSAMYFCASSEFRQINYGYTFGSGTRLTVV.

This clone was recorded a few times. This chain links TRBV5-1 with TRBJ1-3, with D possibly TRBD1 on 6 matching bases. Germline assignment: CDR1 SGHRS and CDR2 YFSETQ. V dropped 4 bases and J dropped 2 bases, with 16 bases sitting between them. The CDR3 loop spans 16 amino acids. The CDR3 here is CASSQQGTLAGNTIYF. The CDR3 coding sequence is TGCGCCAGCAGCCAACAGGGAACCCTTGCTGGAAACACCATATATTTT.

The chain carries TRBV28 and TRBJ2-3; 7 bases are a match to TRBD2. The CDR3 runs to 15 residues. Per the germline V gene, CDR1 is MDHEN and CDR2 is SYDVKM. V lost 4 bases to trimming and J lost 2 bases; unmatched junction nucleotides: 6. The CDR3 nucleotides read TGTGCCAGCAGTTCCCCCGGGGGGTCCACAGATACGCAGTATTTT. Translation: CASSSPGGSTDTQYF.

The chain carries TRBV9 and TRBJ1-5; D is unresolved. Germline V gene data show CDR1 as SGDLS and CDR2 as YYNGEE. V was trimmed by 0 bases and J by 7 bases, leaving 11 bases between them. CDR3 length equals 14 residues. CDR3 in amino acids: CASSVDRTGQPQHF. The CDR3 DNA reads TGTGCCAGCAGCGTAGATCGGACGGGGCAGCCCCAGCATTTT.

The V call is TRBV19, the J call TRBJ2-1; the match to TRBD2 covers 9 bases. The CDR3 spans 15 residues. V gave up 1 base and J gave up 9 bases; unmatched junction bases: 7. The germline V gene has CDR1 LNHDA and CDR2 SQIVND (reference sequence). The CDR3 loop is CASSIVNSGSSEQFF. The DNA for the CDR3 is TGTGCCAGTAGTATAGTTAATAGCGGGAGTTCTGAGCAGTTCTTC. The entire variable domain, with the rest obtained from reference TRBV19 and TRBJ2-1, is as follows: DGGITQSPKYLFRKEGQNVTLSCEQNLNHDAMYWYRQDPGQGLRLIYYSQIVNDFQKGDIAEGYSVSREKKESFPLTVTSAQKNPTAFYLCASSIVNSGSSEQFFGPGTRLTVL.

The CDR3: CSVEDRSYGYTF. The CDR3, as DNA: TGCAGCGTTGAAGACCGGTCGTATGGCTACACCTTC. The chain joins TRBV29-1 to TRBJ1-2; unclear D gene. CDR3 size: 12 residues. The V end lost 0 bases, the J end lost 5 bases, and 7 bases lay between the germline ends. The germline CDR1 and CDR2 sequences are SQVTM and ANQGSEA.

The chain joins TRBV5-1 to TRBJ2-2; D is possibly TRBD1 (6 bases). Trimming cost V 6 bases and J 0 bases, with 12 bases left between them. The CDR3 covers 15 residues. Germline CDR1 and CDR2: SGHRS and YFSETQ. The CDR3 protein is CASMIGTSNTGELFF. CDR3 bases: TGCGCCAGCATGATTGGGACATCGAACACCGGGGAGCTGTTTTTT.

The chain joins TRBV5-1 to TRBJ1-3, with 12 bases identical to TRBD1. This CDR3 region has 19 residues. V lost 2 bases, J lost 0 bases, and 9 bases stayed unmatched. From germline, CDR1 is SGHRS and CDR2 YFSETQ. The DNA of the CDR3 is TGCGCCAGCAGCTTACCCGGGACAGGGGGCCCCTACTCTGGAAACACCATATATTTT. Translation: CASSLPGTGGPYSGNTIYF.

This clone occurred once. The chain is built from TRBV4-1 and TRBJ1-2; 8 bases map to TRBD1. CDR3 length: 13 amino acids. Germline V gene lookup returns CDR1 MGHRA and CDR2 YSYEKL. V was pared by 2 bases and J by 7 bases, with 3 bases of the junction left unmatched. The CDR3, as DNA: TGCGCCAGCAGCCAAACGACAGGGGTTGGCTACACCTTC. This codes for CASSQTTGVGYTF.

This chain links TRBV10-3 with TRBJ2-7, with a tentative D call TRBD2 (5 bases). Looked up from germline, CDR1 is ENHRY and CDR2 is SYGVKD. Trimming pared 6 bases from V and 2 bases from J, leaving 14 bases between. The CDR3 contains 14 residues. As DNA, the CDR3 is TGTGCCATCAGCCCCCTCAGCGGTACCTACGAGCAGTACTTC. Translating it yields CAISPLSGTYEQYF.

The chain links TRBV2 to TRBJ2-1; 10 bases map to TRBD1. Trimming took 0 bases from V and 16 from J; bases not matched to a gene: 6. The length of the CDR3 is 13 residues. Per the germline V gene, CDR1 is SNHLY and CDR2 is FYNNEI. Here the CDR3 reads CASSEAPGQGIFF. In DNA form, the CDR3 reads TGTGCCAGCAGTGAAGCGCCGGGACAGGGGATTTTCTTC.

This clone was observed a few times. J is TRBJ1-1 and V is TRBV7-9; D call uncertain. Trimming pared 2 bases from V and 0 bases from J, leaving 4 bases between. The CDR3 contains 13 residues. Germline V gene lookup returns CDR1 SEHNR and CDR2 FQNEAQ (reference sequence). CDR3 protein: CASSLTLNTEAFF. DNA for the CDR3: TGTGCCAGCAGCTTAACTTTGAACACTGAAGCTTTCTTT.

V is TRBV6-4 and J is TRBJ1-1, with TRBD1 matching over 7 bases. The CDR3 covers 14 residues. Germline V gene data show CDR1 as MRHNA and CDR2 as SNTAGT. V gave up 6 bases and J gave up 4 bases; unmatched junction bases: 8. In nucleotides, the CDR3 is TGTGCCAGCAGGGTGACAGGGTTGGGCACTGAAGCTTTCTTT. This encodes CASRVTGLGTEAFF.

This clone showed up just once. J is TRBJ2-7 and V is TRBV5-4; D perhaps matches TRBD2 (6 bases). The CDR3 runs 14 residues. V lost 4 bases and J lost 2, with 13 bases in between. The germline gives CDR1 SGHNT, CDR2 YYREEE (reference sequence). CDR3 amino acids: CASSAGSGPYEQYF. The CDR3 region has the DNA TGTGCCAGCAGCGCGGGGAGCGGCCCCTACGAGCAGTACTTC.